The entry that follows covers one T cell receptor (beta chain) sequence. The specificity of this receptor is unknown. One base away there is no much larger clone; base qualities are not given. Library preparation used the immunoSEQ multiplex PCR assay. The multiplex PCR relied on a mix of 60 forward primers for TCR Vbeta segments and 13 reverse primers for TCR Jbeta segments. The CDR3 region of rearranged TCR beta genes was amplified from genomic DNA by a multiplex PCR assay. The amplified TCR beta libraries were sequenced on the Illumina HiSeq System as 87-base-pair reads. On the study's bioinformatics: Across the 670 or so repertoires, a later analysis counted 75 million to 90 million unique TCR beta chains, roughly 11 million of which were shared by at least two donors. To remove PCR and sequencing errors, raw reads were error-corrected and collapsed into unique sequences using a nearest-neighbor algorithm that merged closely related sequences. Alignment of CDR3 sequences to IMGT reference sequences was used to assign V, D and J gene segments. For a sequence to be retained, a match of at least six nucleotides to both a V gene segment and a J gene segment was required. Rearrangements were classified as productive when the CDR3 lacked stop codons and remained in frame with V and J, and all other rearrangements were classified as non-productive. CDR3 was defined according to IMGT convention as the region running from the second conserved V-encoded cysteine to the conserved J-encoded phenylalanine. In an earlier analysis of just under 600 of the donors, sequences lacking an unambiguous match to a single V gene segment were excluded. In an earlier analysis of almost 600 of the donors, a V segment was called functional when productive rearrangements were above 56.7%, and segregating when the standard deviation between donors exceeded 5%. A statistical classification framework was built for diagnosing cytomegalovirus status from the catalog of TCR beta chain sequences. In a later analysis, TCR nucleotide sequences were compared against IMGT/GENE-DB human TR gene sequences so that V and J genes could be assigned. A later analysis assigned CDR3 sequences and most-parsimonious VDJ recombination scenarios with the TCRdist pipeline. In a later analysis, each TCR beta chain was defined by its CDR3 amino acid sequence together with its V-gene family, and reads lacking a unique V-gene family were excluded. In a later analysis, around 650 highly shared, low-generation-probability nucleotide sequences were removed to address suspected cross-contamination and a sequencing artifact. In a later analysis, a clonal expansion index for each public chain was calculated from normalized within-repertoire ranks of inferred template counts. A later analysis computed generation probabilities with a VDJ recombination model fitted to out-of-frame rearrangements, and checked the results against IGoR. In a later analysis, hypergeometric tests were used to score TCR-TCR, TCR-HLA and TCR-CMV co-occurrence, with a repertoire-size bias correction applied to TCR pairs. False discovery rates were estimated in a later analysis by permuting HLA or CMV assignments 20 times. In a later analysis, co-occurring TCRs were grouped using DBSCAN, with TCRdist sequence similarity added in when clustering inside HLA-allele-positive subsets. For co-occurrence clustering, repertoires with fewer than 30,000 or more than 120,000 public chains were excluded, along with roughly 5 repertoires with anomalous nucleotide sharing. Not all clones reach the TCRdb copy of this immuneACCESS table, which keeps in-frame sequences only. Checked studies attribute under half of the gap to unresolved V genes and leave the rest unexplained. Clone size and the V and J calls come from that table; the DNA yielded D and trimming. The sample yields some 180,000 clones; roughly 78% were counted once. Clones ranked in the top ten supply about 1.9% of the sample.

In total, 500 to 700 healthy bone marrow donors made up the cohort. At the time of sampling, all cohort members were nominally healthy, though unrecorded immune exposures were likely present. The donor tested CMV seronegative and was one of the 352 seronegative cohort members. A peripheral blood sample was collected from each donor, and TCR beta sequencing was performed on peripheral blood mononuclear cells. The Qiagen DNeasy Blood Extraction Kit was used to extract genomic DNA from the blood cell samples. These data come from a study of cytomegalovirus exposure and HLA in healthy donors (dated 2017 in TCRdb). In the study overall: An earlier analysis of under 600 of the donors reported about 290 Gb of sequence data and about 100 million unique TCR beta sequences from 150 million to 200 million T cells. About 320 gigabases of sequencing data and 70 million to 100 million unique TCR sequences were included in an early release covering around 600 HLA-typed donors. The genetic ancestry cluster associated with self-reported Caucasian donors included over 80% of the 398 genotyped donors. The study aimed to test whether signatures of past pathogen exposure could be identified by cataloging public T cell receptors. The study profiled the T cell repertoires of hundreds of subjects by immunosequencing and related them to cytomegalovirus serostatus. Besides the first cohort of 500 to 700 subjects, a separate validation cohort made up of over 95 different subjects was used. To predict cytomegalovirus infection status, the study combined high-throughput TCR immunosequencing, statistical association of individual TCRs with disease status, and machine learning. To study patterns of TCR occurrence, a later analysis re-analyzed previously published TCR beta repertoires from 700 or so donors and added high-resolution HLA genotyping. Rather than using new phenotypic data, the later analysis identified candidate immune exposures from TCR beta sequences and from how often those sequences occurred across donors. An earlier analysis of approximately 630 of the donors applied high-throughput TCR beta sequencing to assess whether each TCR beta V gene segment acted as functional or pseudogenic. Donor age, sex, ethnicity and CMV serostatus were collected together with the repertoire data. In a later genetic analysis, genome-wide SNP genotypes for about 60% of the 666 donors were used, and that subset was treated as a discovery cohort. Every repertoire in the discovery cohort had been generated on one and the same sequencing platform. Class I and class II HLA loci were covered by the typing at four-digit resolution. The number of typed donors differed by locus: 629-630 for A, B, C, DRB1 and DQB1; 522 for DQA1; approximately 600 for DPA1; and roughly 470 for DPB1. Four or five DR-DQ haplotypes were handled as single units for association and clustering because linkage in the cohort was strong. Among 398 genotyped donors of the cohort, an average of 235,054 unique TCR beta nucleotide sequences were sequenced per donor, roughly 20% of them non-productive.

Broader findings and caveats from the paper: Because some donors lacked HLA typing at each locus, the association tests relied only on the typed subset. CMV serostatus was the only immune exposure information available for the cohort. The classifier was reported to diagnose cytomegalovirus status with high specificity and sensitivity in both the original and validation cohorts. In vitro tests confirmed that a few of the cytomegalovirus-associated TCR beta chains recognize cytomegalovirus antigens. The study listed 150 to 200 TCR beta chains as associated with cytomegalovirus. Most TCR sequences were seen in very few donors, while some public TCRs were found in many individuals. A group of highly shared sequence variants was considered likely to be a technical artifact of the sequencing pipeline. Broadly in line with IMGT annotations, most TCR beta V segments showed up in productive rearrangements about 90% or about 30% of the time in an earlier analysis of a few hundred of the donors. A further reported finding was that TCR beta sequences accurately predicted the HLA-A and HLA-B alleles for most subjects in the first cohort. A later analysis found that HLA-associated TCR beta chains were more clonally expanded and had lower generation probabilities than equally common non-associated chains. In a later analysis, over 15,000 TCR beta sequences were associated with specific HLA alleles at a false discovery rate of 0.05. About 17 rarely observed V segments, including chromosome 9 orphons, were excluded from the earlier analysis of several hundred of the donors because counts were too low. Compared with the 666-donor mean, donors in an Asian-associated ancestry cluster had fewer N-insertions in productive TCRs, according to a later genetic analysis. Correlated functional status among segregating V segments might reflect linkage disequilibrium, but an unknown experimental factor could not be ruled out. In this cohort, only TCR beta chains were sequenced, and detectable features were limited by the absence of alpha or paired-chain data. The presence/absence analyses assumed that sequencing depth was roughly uniform across donors, and that assumption may not be true. An association between a missense DCLRE1C variant and V-gene and J-gene trimming of TCR beta chains was found in a later genetic analysis and replicated in an independent cohort. In a later analysis, most CMV-associated TCR beta chains were found to appear HLA-restricted, with HLA associations seemingly driven largely by CMV exposure. Assigning TCR associations to individual alleles was difficult when HLA alleles, especially DR and DQ, strongly co-occurred. Several of the top co-occurrence clusters appeared to be linked to parvovirus B19, influenza, CMV and Epstein-Barr virus, according to a later analysis. The authors suggested that the approach could potentially be extended to other disease states and immunological phenotypes. According to a later analysis, TCR association rates differed among HLA loci, with DRB1 alleles showing the most associated TCRs and HLA-C alleles showing the fewest. The 87-base-pair reads could not distinguish some IMGT-functional V segments, including TRBV6-2 and TRBV6-3, so those segments were excluded.

The V end loses 4 bases and the J end loses 8 bases, and a stretch of 9 bases separates them. According to the germline V gene, CDR1 reads SGDLS and CDR2 reads YYNGEE. From the cysteine through the phenylalanine, the CDR3 covers 12 amino acids. Of the read, only the CDR3 DNA is kept; its 36 bases are in frame from base 1. Recombination joined TRBV9 with TRBJ1-4; the D segment cannot be called with confidence. Specimen: PBMCs. This receptor was obtained from a woman aged 25 to 45 in good health and CMV-seronegative. CDR3 sequence: CASSPRGEKLFF. The nucleotides read TGTGCCAGCAGCCCACGAGGAGAAAAACTGTTTTTT.